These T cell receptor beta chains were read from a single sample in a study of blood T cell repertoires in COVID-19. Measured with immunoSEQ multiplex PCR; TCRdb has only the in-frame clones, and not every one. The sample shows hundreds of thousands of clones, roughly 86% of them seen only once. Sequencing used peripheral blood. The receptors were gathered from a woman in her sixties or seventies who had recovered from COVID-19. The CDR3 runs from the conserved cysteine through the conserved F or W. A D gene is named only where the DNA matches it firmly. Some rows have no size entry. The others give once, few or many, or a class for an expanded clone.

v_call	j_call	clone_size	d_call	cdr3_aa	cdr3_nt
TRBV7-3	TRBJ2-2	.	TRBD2	CASSIRTSGTGELFF	TGTGCCAGCAGCATTCGGACTAGCGGAACCGGGGAGCTGTTTTTT
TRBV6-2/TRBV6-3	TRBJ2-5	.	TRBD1	CASSPTGQETQYF	TGTGCCAGCAGTCCGACAGGGCAAGAGACCCAGTACTTC
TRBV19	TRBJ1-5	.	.	CATNSPHRGNQPQHF	TGTGCCACTAACTCCCCTCACAGGGGCAATCAGCCCCAGCATTTT
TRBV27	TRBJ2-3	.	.	CASSLGYGLGDTQYF	TGTGCCAGCAGTTTAGGTTACGGGTTGGGAGATACGCAGTATTTT
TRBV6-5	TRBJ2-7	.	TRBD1	CASRQGAPNYEQYF	TGTGCCAGCAGACAGGGGGCGCCGAACTACGAGCAGTACTTC
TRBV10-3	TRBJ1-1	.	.	CAIRNVGGNEAFF	TGTGCCATCAGAAACGTTGGGGGGAATGAAGCTTTCTTT
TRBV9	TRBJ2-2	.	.	CASSVEAGRTGELFF	TGTGCCAGCAGCGTAGAGGCGGGAAGGACCGGGGAGCTGTTTTTT
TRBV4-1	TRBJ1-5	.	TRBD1	CASSHTGVNQPQHF	TGCGCCAGCAGCCACACAGGGGTCAATCAGCCCCAGCATTTT
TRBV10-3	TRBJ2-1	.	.	CAISDTLRQAHEQFF	TGTGCCATCAGTGACACTCTAAGACAGGCTCATGAGCAGTTCTTC
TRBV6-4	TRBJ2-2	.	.	CASSVLVNTGELFF	TGTGCCAGCAGTGTCCTAGTGAACACCGGGGAGCTGTTTTTT
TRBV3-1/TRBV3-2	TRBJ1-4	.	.	CASSPREGREKLFF	TGTGCCAGCAGCCCTCGGGAGGGGAGGGAAAAACTGTTTTTT
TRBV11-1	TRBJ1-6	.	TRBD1	CASRESWQGVSPLHF	TGTGCCAGCAGGGAAAGCTGGCAGGGGGTTTCACCCCTCCACTTT
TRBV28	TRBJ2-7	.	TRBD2	CASSFSSGGFYEQYF	TGTGCCAGCAGTTTCTCTAGCGGTGGATTCTACGAGCAGTACTTC
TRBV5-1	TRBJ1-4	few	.	CASSLAPGGTTNEKLFF	TGCGCCAGCAGCTTGGCTCCCGGGGGAACGACTAATGAAAAACTGTTTTTT
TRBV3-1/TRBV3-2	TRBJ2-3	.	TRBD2	CASSQPGTSGGAWADTQYF	TGTGCCAGCAGCCAACCCGGGACTAGCGGGGGGGCCTGGGCAGATACGCAGTATTTT
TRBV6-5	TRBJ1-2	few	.	CASSPRTAGYTF	TGTGCCAGCAGTCCACGGACAGCTGGCTACACCTTC
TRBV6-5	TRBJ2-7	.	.	CASSPSTASNEQYF	TGTGCCAGCAGTCCCTCGACAGCGTCCAACGAGCAGTACTTC
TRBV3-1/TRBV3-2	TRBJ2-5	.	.	CASSQAPGLGTQYF	TGTGCCAGCAGCCAAGCGCCGGGTCTGGGGACCCAGTACTTC
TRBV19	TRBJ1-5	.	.	CASNPAGVTGQPQHF	TGTGCCAGTAACCCGGCAGGGGTGACGGGTCAGCCCCAGCATTTT
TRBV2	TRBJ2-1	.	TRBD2	CASSYRSSGGAGEQFF	TGTGCCAGCAGTTATAGGAGTAGCGGGGGGGCTGGTGAGCAGTTCTTC
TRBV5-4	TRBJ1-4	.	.	CASTPGGAQANEKLFF	TGTGCCAGCACCCCCGGGGGGGCGCAAGCTAATGAAAAACTGTTTTTT
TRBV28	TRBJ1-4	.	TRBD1	CASSKGGADSEKLFF	TGTGCCAGCAGCAAAGGGGGCGCGGATTCCGAAAAACTGTTTTTT
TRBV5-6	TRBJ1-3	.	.	CASSLGAMSIYF	TGTGCCAGCAGCTTGGGGGCGATGTCCATATATTTT
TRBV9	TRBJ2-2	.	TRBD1	CASSVSGQDTGELFF	TGTGCCAGCAGCGTATCCGGACAGGACACCGGGGAGCTGTTTTTT
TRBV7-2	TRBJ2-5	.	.	CASQPGHLQETQYF	TGTGCCAGCCAACCGGGACACTTACAAGAGACCCAGTACTTC
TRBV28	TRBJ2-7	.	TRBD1	CASSLATGAYEQYF	TGTGCCAGCAGTTTGGCGACAGGGGCCTACGAGCAGTACTTC
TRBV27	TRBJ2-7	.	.	CASSLTSDYEQYF	TGTGCCAGCAGTCTCACGAGTGACTACGAGCAGTACTTC
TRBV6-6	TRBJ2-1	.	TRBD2	CASRWTSDSYNEQFF	TGTGCCAGCAGGTGGACTAGCGACTCCTACAATGAGCAGTTCTTC
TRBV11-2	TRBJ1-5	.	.	CASSNSGGGSNQPQHF	TGTGCCAGCAGCAATAGTGGGGGGGGTAGCAATCAGCCCCAGCATTTT
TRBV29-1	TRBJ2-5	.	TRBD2	CSSSGGGETQYF	TGCAGCTCCTCGGGGGGGGGAGAGACCCAGTACTTC
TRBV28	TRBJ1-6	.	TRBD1	CASSLGGQGSPLHF	TGTGCCAGCAGTTTAGGGGGACAGGGCTCACCCCTCCACTTT
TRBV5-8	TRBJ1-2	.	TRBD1	CASSLTGGTYGYTF	TGTGCCAGCAGCTTAACAGGGGGGACGTATGGCTACACCTTC
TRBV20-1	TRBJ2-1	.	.	CSASLGGRGPYNEQFF	TGCAGTGCTAGTTTAGGCGGCAGGGGTCCTTACAATGAGCAGTTCTTC
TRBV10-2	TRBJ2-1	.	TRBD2	CASRLAGINEQFF	TGCGCCAGCCGACTAGCGGGCATCAATGAGCAGTTCTTC
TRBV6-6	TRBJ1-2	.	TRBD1	CASSLGQGLNYGYTF	TGTGCCAGCAGCCTCGGACAGGGCCTTAACTATGGCTACACCTTC
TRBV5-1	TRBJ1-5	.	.	CASSPGTDRGKQPQHF	TGCGCCAGCAGCCCCGGAACGGACAGAGGGAAACAGCCCCAGCATTTT
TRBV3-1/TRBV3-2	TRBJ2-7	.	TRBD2	CASSHLLLAGEKQYF	TGTGCCAGCAGCCATCTTTTGCTAGCGGGGGAGAAGCAGTACTTC
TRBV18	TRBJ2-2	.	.	CASSPIPGQNTGELFF	TGTGCCAGCTCACCAATTCCGGGACAAAACACCGGGGAGCTGTTTTTT